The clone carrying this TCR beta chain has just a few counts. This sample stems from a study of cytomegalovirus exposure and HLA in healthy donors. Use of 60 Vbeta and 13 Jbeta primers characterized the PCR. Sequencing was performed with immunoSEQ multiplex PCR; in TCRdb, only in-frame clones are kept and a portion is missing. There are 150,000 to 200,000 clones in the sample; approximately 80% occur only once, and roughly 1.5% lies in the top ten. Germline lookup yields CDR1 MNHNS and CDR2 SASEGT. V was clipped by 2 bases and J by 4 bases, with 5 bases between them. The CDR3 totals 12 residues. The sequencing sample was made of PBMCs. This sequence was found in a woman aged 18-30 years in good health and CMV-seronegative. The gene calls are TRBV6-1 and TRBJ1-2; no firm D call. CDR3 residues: CASSEQIYGYTF. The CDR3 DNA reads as TGTGCCAGCAGTGAACAGATCTATGGCTACACCTTC.